A single sample gave rise to the 11 T cell receptor beta chains below, sequenced in a study of identical twins. TCRdb reanalysed the 5' RACE reads using MiXCR and keeps one entry per CDR3 protein. The repertoire holds around 1.7 million distinct CDR3 sequences, with more than 30% as singletons. The sequenced sample consisted of cord blood. The receptors originated from a newborn girl in good health.

This chain joins TRBV29-1 and TRBJ2-5; no definite D call. CDR1 is SQVTM and CDR2 is ANQGSEA in the germline V gene. The CDR3 contains 13 residues. Trimming took off 3 bases at V and 5 bases at J, with 13 bases between the two ends. The CDR3 nucleotides are TGCAGCGTTGACTATCCCTCGCGCGAGACCCAGTACTTC. Its translation is CSVDYPSRETQYF.

This clonotype was seen a handful of times. The chain joins TRBV9 to TRBJ2-1; 9 bases are a match to TRBD1. J gave up 7 bases and V 2 bases, and 7 bases lay outside the gene matches. The germline V gene encodes CDR1 SGDLS and CDR2 YYNGEE. The CDR3 runs 15 residues. The CDR3 here is CASSVEGQGINEQFF. CDR3 nucleotide sequence: TGTGCCAGCAGCGTTGAGGGACAGGGTATTAATGAGCAGTTCTTC.

This clonotype occurred a few times. The chain employs TRBV24-1 and TRBJ2-7; D gene ambiguous. With 9 bases removed from V and 4 bases from J, the gap between germline ends came to 15 bases. Germline V gene data show CDR1 as KGHDR and CDR2 as SFDVKD. This CDR3 has 13 amino acids. CDR3 sequence: CATPMGWGYEQYF. CDR3 sequence (DNA): TGTGCCACCCCAATGGGTTGGGGTTACGAGCAGTACTTC.

The chain combines TRBV3-1 with TRBJ2-6; D gene ambiguous. V was shortened by 1 base and J by 4 bases, with 8 bases between the two germline ends. Per germline, CDR1 LGHDT and CDR2 YNNKEL (reference sequence). This CDR3 spans 15 amino acids. The CDR3 region is CASSQVSYGANVLTF. For the CDR3, the DNA is TGTGCCAGCAGCCAAGTCTCCTACGGGGCCAACGTCCTGACTTTC.

The chain carries TRBV10-3 and TRBJ2-5; a weak D match, TRBD1 (5 bases). V was clipped by 6 bases and J by 4 bases, with 15 bases between them. This CDR3 comprises 14 residues. Germline V gives CDR1 ENHRY, CDR2 SYGVKD. The CDR3 protein is CAISSLDQGETQYF. The CDR3 DNA reads TGTGCCATCAGCTCCCTCGACCAGGGAGAGACCCAGTACTTC.

This clonotype has more than one count but fewer than ten. This chain uses TRBV2 with TRBJ2-7; 11 bases match TRBD2. Per germline, CDR1 SNHLY and CDR2 FYNNEI. This CDR3 region has 14 residues. After removal of 6 bases from V and 2 bases from J, the junction contained 3 bases not matched to a gene. The CDR3 loop reads CASRELAGAYEQYF. Here the CDR3 DNA reads TGTGCCAGCAGGGAACTAGCGGGAGCCTACGAGCAGTACTTC. Full variable domain (rest looked up from reference TRBV2 and TRBJ2-7): EPEVTQTPSHQVTQMGQEVILRCVPISNHLYFYWYRQILGQKVEFLVSFYNNEISEKSEIFDDQFSVERPDGSNFTLKIRSTKLEDSAMYFCASRELAGAYEQYFGPGTRLTVT.

This chain uses TRBV11-1 with TRBJ2-3; D possibly matches TRBD1 or TRBD2 (5 bases each). Germline loops: CDR1 SGHAT, CDR2 FQDESV (reference sequence). CDR3 size: 16 residues. The germline V and J ends were trimmed by 5 bases and 6 bases, with 21 bases remaining between them. This CDR3 is CASSPGISRVPDTQYF. The CDR3 DNA follows: TGTGCCAGCAGCCCCGGGATCTCCAGGGTTCCGGATACGCAGTATTTT. The full variable domain, rest sourced from reference TRBV11-1 and TRBJ2-3, is EAEVAQSPRYKITEKSQAVAFWCDPISGHATLYWYRQILGQGPELLVQFQDESVVDDSQLPKDRFSAERLKGVDSTLKIQPAELGDSAMYLCASSPGISRVPDTQYFGPGTRLTVL.

This clonotype has at least ten counts. The V call is TRBV29-1, the J call TRBJ2-3; D gene ambiguous. This CDR3 is 13 amino acids long. CDR1 SQVTM and CDR2 ANQGSEA come from the germline V gene. Trimming took 6 bases from V and 3 from J, leaving 13 bases between them. The CDR3 here is CSVERTVTDTQYF. CDR3 DNA: TGCAGCGTGGAGAGGACGGTGACAGATACGCAGTATTTT.

This clonotype has a handful of counts. V usage is TRBV10-3 and J usage is TRBJ2-3; 10 bases map to TRBD2. Losses at the gene ends were 10 bases for V and 2 bases for J; bases not matched to a gene: 6. Germline CDR1 ENHRY, CDR2 SYGVKD. CDR3 size: 14 residues. CDR3 in DNA: TGTGCCACTATAGCGGGAGGATACACAGATACGCAGTATTTT. Protein sequence: CATIAGGYTDTQYF.

This clonotype was seen a handful of times. The chain links TRBV10-3 to TRBJ1-5; TRBD1 aligns across 9 bases. The CDR3 loop spans 13 amino acids. Germline CDR1 and CDR2: ENHRY and SYGVKD. J gave up 4 bases and V 8 bases, and 3 bases lay outside the gene matches. The CDR3 nucleotides read TGTGCCATCCAGGGGACAGGGAATCAGCCCCAGCATTTT. Amino acids: CAIQGTGNQPQHF.

This clonotype has only one observation. This chain uses TRBV10-3 with TRBJ1-2; no clear D gene. This CDR3 region has 15 residues. V was shortened by 0 bases and J by 7 bases, with 15 bases between the two germline ends. Germline V lookup: CDR1 ENHRY, CDR2 SYGVKD. In nucleotides, the CDR3 is TGTGCCATCAGTGAGTCAATATCTGCTGGGAGTGGCTACACCTTC. It codes for CAISESISAGSGYTF.